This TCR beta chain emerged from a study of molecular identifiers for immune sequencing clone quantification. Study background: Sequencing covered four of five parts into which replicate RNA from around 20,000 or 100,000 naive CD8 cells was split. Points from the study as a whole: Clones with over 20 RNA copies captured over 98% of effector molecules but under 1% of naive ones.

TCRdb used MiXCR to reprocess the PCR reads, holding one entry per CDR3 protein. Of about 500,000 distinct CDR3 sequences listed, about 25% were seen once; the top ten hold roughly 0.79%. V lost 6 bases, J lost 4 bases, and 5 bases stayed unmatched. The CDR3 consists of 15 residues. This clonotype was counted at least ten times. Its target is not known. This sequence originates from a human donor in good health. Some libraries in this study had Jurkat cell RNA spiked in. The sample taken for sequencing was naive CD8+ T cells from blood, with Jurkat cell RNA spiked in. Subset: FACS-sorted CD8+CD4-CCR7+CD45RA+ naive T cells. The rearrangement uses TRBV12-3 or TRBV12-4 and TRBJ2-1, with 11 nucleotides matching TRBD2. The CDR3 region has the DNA TGTGCCAGCAGCTTTGGGACTAGCGGATACAATGAGCAGTTCTTC. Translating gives CASSFGTSGYNEQFF.